This TCR beta chain stems from a study of cytomegalovirus exposure and HLA in healthy donors. Researchers ran the PCR with 60 Vbeta and 13 Jbeta primers. Only in-frame clones appear in the TCRdb table, and some are missing; sequencing was by immunoSEQ multiplex PCR. The data hold about 200,000 clones, with approximately 79% observed a single time. This CDR3 contains 15 residues. With 6 bases removed from V and 5 bases from J, the gap between germline ends came to 20 bases. Germline CDR1 reads LNHDA; CDR2 reads SQIVND (reference sequence). This receptor was taken from a man aged 45 to 65 in good health and CMV-seronegative. V usage is TRBV19 and J usage is TRBJ2-7, with D tentatively TRBD1 (7 bases). Sequencing was carried out using PBMCs. The CDR3 reads CASSQGQPGVDEQYF. In DNA form, the CDR3 reads TGTGCCAGTAGCCAGGGACAGCCGGGGGTCGACGAGCAGTACTTC.